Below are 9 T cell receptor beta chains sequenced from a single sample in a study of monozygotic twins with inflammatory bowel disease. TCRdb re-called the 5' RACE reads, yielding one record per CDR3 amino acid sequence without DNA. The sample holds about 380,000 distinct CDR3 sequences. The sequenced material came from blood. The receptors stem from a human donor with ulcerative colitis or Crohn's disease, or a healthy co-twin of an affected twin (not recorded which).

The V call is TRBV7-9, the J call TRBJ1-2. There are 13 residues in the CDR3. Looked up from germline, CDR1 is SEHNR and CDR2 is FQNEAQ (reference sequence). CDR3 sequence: CASSSTAVYGYTF.

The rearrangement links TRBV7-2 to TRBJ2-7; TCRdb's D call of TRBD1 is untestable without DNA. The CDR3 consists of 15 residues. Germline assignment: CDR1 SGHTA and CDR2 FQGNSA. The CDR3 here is CASSPRTGYSYEQYF.

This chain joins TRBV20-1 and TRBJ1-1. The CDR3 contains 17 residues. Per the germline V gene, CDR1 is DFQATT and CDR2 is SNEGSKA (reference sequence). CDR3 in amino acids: CSAFGLRGGQRFTEAFF.

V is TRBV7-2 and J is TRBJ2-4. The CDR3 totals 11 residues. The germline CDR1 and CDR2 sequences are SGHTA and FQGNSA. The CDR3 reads CASSSLNIQYF.

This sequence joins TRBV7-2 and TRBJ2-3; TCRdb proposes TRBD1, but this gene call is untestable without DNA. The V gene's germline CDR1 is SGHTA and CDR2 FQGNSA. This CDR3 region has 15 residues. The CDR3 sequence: CASSLGATLTDTQYF.

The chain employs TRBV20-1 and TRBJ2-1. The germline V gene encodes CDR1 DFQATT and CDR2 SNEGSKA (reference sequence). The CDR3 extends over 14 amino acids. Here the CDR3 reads CSARPRGSYNEQFF.

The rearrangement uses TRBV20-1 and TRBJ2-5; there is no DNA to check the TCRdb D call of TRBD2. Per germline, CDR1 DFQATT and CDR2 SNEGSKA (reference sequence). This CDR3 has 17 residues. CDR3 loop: CSAVRFSGGAREETQYF.

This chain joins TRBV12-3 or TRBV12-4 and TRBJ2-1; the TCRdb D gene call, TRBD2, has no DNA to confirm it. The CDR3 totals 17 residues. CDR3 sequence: CASSEGLGTSKSNEQFF.

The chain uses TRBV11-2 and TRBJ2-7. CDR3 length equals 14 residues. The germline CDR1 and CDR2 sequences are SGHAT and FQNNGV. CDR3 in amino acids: CASSLGVGLYEQYF.